Sequencing of this TCR beta chain was carried out in a study of cytomegalovirus exposure and HLA in healthy donors. Germline V lookup: CDR1 SGHRS, CDR2 YFSETQ. This CDR3 spans 16 amino acids. Trimming at V came to 1 base and at J to 5 bases, leaving 8 bases not matched to a gene. 13 Jbeta primers and 60 Vbeta primers were used for the PCR. Data came from immunoSEQ multiplex PCR; TCRdb stores just in-frame clones and leaves some out. Here the sample spans around 180,000 clones, 70% to 85% being singletons. Comment on this clone: Its target is unknown.

Findings and caveats of the study: 16,951 TCR beta sequences were associated with HLA alleles at 0.05 false discovery rate in a later analysis. Reportedly, HLA-A and HLA-B alleles of most subjects were accurately predicted from TCR beta. Generally TCR sequences proved uncommon, though certain public TCRs appeared in numerous donors. V- and J-gene trimming in TCR beta was tied to a missense DCLRE1C variant by an analysis performed later.

Sample: PBMCs. The TCR comes from a man aged 18 to 30 in good health and CMV-seronegative. The V and J genes are TRBV5-1 and TRBJ2-3; 9 bases match TRBD2. The CDR3 region is CASSLSGGGGGDTQYF. Written as DNA, the CDR3 is TGCGCCAGCAGCTTGAGTGGCGGGGGGGGAGGAGATACGCAGTATTTT.